Many counts were recorded for the clone carrying this T cell receptor (beta chain). What it recognizes is unknown. The V end was cut by 5 bases, the J end by 4 bases, with 17 bases between. This CDR3 has 15 amino acids. CDR1 is SGHTA, CDR2 FQGNSA, per germline. This entry is derived from a study of neurological immune-mediated disorders. Study-level findings and limits: CDR3 amino acid sequences found in expanded clones were never shared across subjects, suggesting private repertoires in all groups.

TCRdb redid the calling of the 5' RACE reads with MiXCR, one entry per CDR3 protein. This sample has about 50,000 distinct CDR3 sequences; roughly 15% occur once, and the top ten carry 4% to 4.5%. Sequenced sample: PBMCs. This TCR was sampled from a man in his 60s in good health. V is TRBV7-2 and J is TRBJ2-5, with a tentative D call TRBD1 (6 bases). The CDR3 region is CASSPTGQPSETQYF. CDR3 nucleotides: TGTGCCAGCAGCCCGACAGGTCAGCCCTCAGAGACCCAGTACTTC.